The 8 T cell receptor beta chains in this list originate from one sample, sequenced in a study of cytomegalovirus exposure and HLA in healthy donors. PCR employed 60 Vbeta and 13 Jbeta primers. Sequencing used immunoSEQ multiplex PCR; TCRdb keeps in-frame clones, though not all of them. The top ten clones hold 3% to 4% of a sample with about 93,000 clones, about 78% of them seen once. What was sequenced was PBMCs. These receptors were collected from a woman aged 40-49 years in good health and CMV-seronegative.

The CDR3 DNA reads TGCGCCAGCAGCCAAGAGGGGACAGGGGGCCATAACTCTGGGGCCAACGTCCTGACTTTC. It is translated as CASSQEGTGGHNSGANVLTF. V usage is TRBV4-1 and J usage is TRBJ2-6, with TRBD1 matching 12 bases. Germline assignment: CDR1 MGHRA and CDR2 YSYEKL. This CDR3 is 20 amino acids long. With 0 bases clipped from V and 0 bases from J, the junction kept 6 bases outside the gene matches.

This rearrangement joins TRBV2 to TRBJ2-7; TRBD2 is a possible D gene (5 bases). The CDR3 is 12 amino acids. Trimming took 6 bases from V and 12 from J, leaving 18 bases between them. CDR1 is SNHLY and CDR2 is FYNNEI in the germline V gene. CDR3 amino acids: CASSPGVSTRYF. The CDR3 DNA sequence: TGTGCCAGCAGCCCCGGGGTCTCAACCAGGTACTTC.

The count of this clone is one. The genes are TRBV5-1 and TRBJ2-5, with D tentatively TRBD1 (6 bases). Near its end, the DNA agrees better with TRBJ2-7, so the J call may be wrong. The CDR3 runs 15 residues. Germline V gene sequence: CDR1 SGHRS, CDR2 YFSETQ. CDR3 sequence reads: CASSQQTGLVDEQYF. In nucleotides, the CDR3 is TGCGCCAGCAGCCAGCAGACAGGTTTAGTAGACGAGCAGTACTTC.

The J gene is TRBJ1-4, the V gene TRBV28; weak D call: TRBD1 (5 bases). CDR1 is MDHEN and CDR2 is SYDVKM in the germline V gene. There are 12 residues in the CDR3. Trimming took off 3 bases at V and 11 bases at J, with 10 bases between the two ends. CDR3 sequence reads: CASSFRRGKLFF. The CDR3 DNA follows: TGTGCCAGCAGTTTCAGGAGGGGTAAACTGTTTTTT.

The chain recombines TRBV11-3 with TRBJ2-4; D is undetermined. V was clipped by 8 bases and J by 2 bases, with 10 bases between them. The CDR3 totals 13 residues. From germline, CDR1 is SGHNT and CDR2 YENEEA. The CDR3 nucleotides are TGTGCCAGCTCCCACGGTCCCAAAAACATTCAGTACTTC. It specifies CASSHGPKNIQYF.

The chain carries TRBV19 and TRBJ1-6; D possibly corresponds to TRBD1 (6 bases). Trimming removed 8 bases at V and 10 bases at J, with 18 bases between. The CDR3 runs to 14 residues. The germline gives CDR1 LNHDA, CDR2 SQIVND (reference sequence). This chain's CDR3 is CASQATGTTSPLHF. DNA for the CDR3: TGTGCCAGTCAAGCGACGGGGACAACCTCACCCCTCCACTTT.

This clone was found once. CDR3 region: CASRGGQTGLAASTDTQYF. The CDR3 coding sequence is TGTGCCAGCAGAGGGGGACAGACCGGACTAGCGGCTAGCACAGATACGCAGTATTTT. The rearrangement uses TRBV7-8 and TRBJ2-3, with 10 bases fitting TRBD2. CDR1 is SGHVS, CDR2 FQNEAQ, per germline. This CDR3 region has 19 residues. V shed 6 bases, J shed 0 bases, and the junction held 15 bases outside the gene matches.

The chain joins TRBV9 to TRBJ2-3, with 8 bases matching TRBD2. The CDR3 runs 16 residues. Germline V gene data show CDR1 as SGDLS and CDR2 as YYNGEE. V lost 0 bases, J lost 6 bases, and 9 bases stayed unmatched. CDR3 residues: CASSVELAALGDTQYF. The DNA for the CDR3 is TGTGCCAGCAGCGTAGAACTAGCGGCCCTTGGGGATACGCAGTATTTT. Full variable domain (rest looked up from reference TRBV9 and TRBJ2-3): DSGVTQTPKHLITATGQRVTLRCSPRSGDLSVYWYQQSLDQGLQFLIQYYNGEERAKGNILERFSAQQFPDLHSELNLSSLELGDSALYFCASSVELAALGDTQYFGPGTRLTVL.